This TCR beta chain comes out of a study of beta chain features in type 1 diabetes. Expressed TCRB transcripts were sequenced because the entire RNA isolate underwent reverse transcription. This table comes from immunoSEQ multiplex PCR, and its TCRdb copy is limited to in-frame clones, with some not included. The sample carries over 500,000 clones, 15% to 19% recorded once. Study-level findings and limits: Patients showed naive, central memory and Treg TCRB repertoires that appeared more similar than those of healthy donors.

CDR3 length equals 11 residues. The purity of all sorted populations exceeded 98%. This clone has at least ten counts. The target antigen is unknown. The clonotype originates from a man in his late teens or twenties in good health. Source material: naive CD4+ T cells from blood. J is TRBJ2-4 and V is TRBV21-1; the table calls TRBD2, which could not be checked here. TRBV21-1 is a recognized pseudogene. The CDR3 nucleotides are TGTGCCAGCAGCAAAGCTCCATCCGGAGGCTTC. Translating it yields CASSKAPSGGF.